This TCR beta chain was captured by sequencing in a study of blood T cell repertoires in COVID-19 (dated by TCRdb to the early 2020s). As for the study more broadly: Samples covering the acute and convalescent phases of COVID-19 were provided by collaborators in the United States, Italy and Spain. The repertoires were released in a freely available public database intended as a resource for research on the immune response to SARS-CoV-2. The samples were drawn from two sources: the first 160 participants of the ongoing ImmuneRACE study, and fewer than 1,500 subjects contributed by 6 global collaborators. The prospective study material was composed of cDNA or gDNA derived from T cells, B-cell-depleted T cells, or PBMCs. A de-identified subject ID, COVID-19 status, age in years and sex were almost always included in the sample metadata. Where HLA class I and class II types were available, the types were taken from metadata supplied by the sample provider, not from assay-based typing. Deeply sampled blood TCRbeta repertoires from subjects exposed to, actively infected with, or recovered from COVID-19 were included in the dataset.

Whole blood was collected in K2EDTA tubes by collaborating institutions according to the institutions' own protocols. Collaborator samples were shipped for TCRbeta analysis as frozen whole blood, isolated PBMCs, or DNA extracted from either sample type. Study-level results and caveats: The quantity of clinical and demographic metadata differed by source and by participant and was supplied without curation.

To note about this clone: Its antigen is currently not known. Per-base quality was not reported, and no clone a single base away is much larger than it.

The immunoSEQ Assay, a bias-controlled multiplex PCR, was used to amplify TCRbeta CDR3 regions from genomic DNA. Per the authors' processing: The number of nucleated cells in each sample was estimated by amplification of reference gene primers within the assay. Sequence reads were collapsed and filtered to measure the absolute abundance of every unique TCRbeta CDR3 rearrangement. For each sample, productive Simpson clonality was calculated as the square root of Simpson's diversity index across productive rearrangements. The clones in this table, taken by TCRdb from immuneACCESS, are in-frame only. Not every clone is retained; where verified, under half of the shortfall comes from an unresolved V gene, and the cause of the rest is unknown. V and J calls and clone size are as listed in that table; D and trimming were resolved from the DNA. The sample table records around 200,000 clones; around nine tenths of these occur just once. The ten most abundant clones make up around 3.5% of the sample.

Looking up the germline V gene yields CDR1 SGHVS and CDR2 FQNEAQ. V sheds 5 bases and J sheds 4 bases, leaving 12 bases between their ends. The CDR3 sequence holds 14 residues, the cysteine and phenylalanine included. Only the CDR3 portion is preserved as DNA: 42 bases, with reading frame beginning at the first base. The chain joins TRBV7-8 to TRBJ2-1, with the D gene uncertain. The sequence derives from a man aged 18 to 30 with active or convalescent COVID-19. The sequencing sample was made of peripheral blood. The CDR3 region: CASSPLVVYNEQFF. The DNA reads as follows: TGTGCCAGCAGCCCGTTAGTGGTATACAATGAGCAGTTCTTC.